These T cell receptor beta chains were read from a single sample in a study of blood T cell repertoires in COVID-19. Some clones are missing from TCRdb's copy, which holds only in-frame ones; the method was immunoSEQ multiplex PCR. The sample consists of fewer than 500,000 clones, about 80% of them appearing once. Sequenced input: peripheral blood. The receptors stem from a human donor with acute or convalescent COVID-19. The donor label of this sample is uncertain. The CDR3 runs from the conserved cysteine through the conserved F or W. D genes are given only for firm matches. Expanded clones are given a class, and other clones once, few, many or no size at all.

j_gene: TRBJ2-6
d_gene: NA
v_gene: TRBV6-6
abundance: NA
CDR3nt: TGTGCCAGCCAAGACAGGACAAGCTCTGGGGCCAACGTCCTGACTTTC
CDR3aa: CASQDRTSSGANVLTF

j_gene: TRBJ1-2
d_gene: NA
v_gene: TRBV14
abundance: NA
CDR3nt: TGTGCCAGCAGCCACCCCGACACCAACTATGGCTACACCTTC
CDR3aa: CASSHPDTNYGYTF

j_gene: TRBJ2-7
d_gene: NA
v_gene: TRBV5-5
abundance: NA
CDR3nt: TGTGCCAGCAGCCTTACAGCCAGCTACGAGCAGTACTTC
CDR3aa: CASSLTASYEQYF

j_gene: TRBJ1-2
d_gene: NA
v_gene: TRBV30
abundance: NA
CDR3nt: TGTGCCTGGATAGGGGCAGGGGCTGGGAACTATGGCTACACCTTC
CDR3aa: CAWIGAGAGNYGYTF

j_gene: TRBJ1-1
d_gene: TRBD1
v_gene: TRBV6-5
abundance: once
CDR3nt: TGTGCCAGCAGCCGGGACAGGGCGGACACTGAAGCTTTCTTT
CDR3aa: CASSRDRADTEAFF

j_gene: TRBJ1-2
d_gene: NA
v_gene: TRBV20-1
abundance: NA
CDR3nt: TGCAGTGCCCCAACAGGGAATGGCTACACCTTC
CDR3aa: CSAPTGNGYTF

j_gene: TRBJ1-6
d_gene: NA
v_gene: TRBV6-6
abundance: NA
CDR3nt: TGTGCCAGCAAAATAGGGCCAGGGTCTGCTAATTCACCCCTCCACTTT
CDR3aa: CASKIGPGSANSPLHF

j_gene: TRBJ2-1
d_gene: NA
v_gene: TRBV11-2
abundance: once
CDR3nt: TGTGCCAGCAGCTCGGGAATGAGGGAGCAGTTCTTC
CDR3aa: CASSSGMREQFF

j_gene: TRBJ1-2
d_gene: NA
v_gene: TRBV5-3
abundance: NA
CDR3nt: TGTGCCAGAAGTCGGGATGGGGATGAAGGTGGCTACACCTTC
CDR3aa: CARSRDGDEGGYTF

j_gene: TRBJ2-5
d_gene: NA
v_gene: TRBV6-5
abundance: NA
CDR3nt: TGTGCCACCGGGCAGGGCGATTTAAGGGTGGAGACCCAGTACTTC
CDR3aa: CATGQGDLRVETQYF

j_gene: TRBJ2-7
d_gene: TRBD2
v_gene: TRBV14
abundance: NA
CDR3nt: TGTGCCAGCAGCCAAAGGACTAGCGGGAGGCTTAATGCCTACGAGCAGTACTTC
CDR3aa: CASSQRTSGRLNAYEQYF

j_gene: TRBJ1-6
d_gene: TRBD1
v_gene: TRBV3-1/TRBV3-2
abundance: few
CDR3nt: TGTGCCAGCAGCCTAGGGGACAGGGATAATTCACCCCTCCACTTT
CDR3aa: CASSLGDRDNSPLHF

j_gene: TRBJ1-4
d_gene: NA
v_gene: TRBV15
abundance: once
CDR3nt: TGTGCCACCAGCAGACCCACCGCTTCTGGGGGCCCCGGCGAAAAACTGTTTTTT
CDR3aa: CATSRPTASGGPGEKLFF

j_gene: TRBJ2-2
d_gene: TRBD1
v_gene: TRBV2
abundance: NA
CDR3nt: TGTGCCAGCAGTGAACGCAACCTTACCCCGACAGGGCCCGGGGAGCTGTTTTTT
CDR3aa: CASSERNLTPTGPGELFF

j_gene: TRBJ2-7
d_gene: TRBD1
v_gene: TRBV7-2
abundance: NA
CDR3nt: TGTGCCAGCAGCCCGACAGGGTTCTCCTACGAGCAGTACTTC
CDR3aa: CASSPTGFSYEQYF

j_gene: TRBJ1-1
d_gene: TRBD1
v_gene: TRBV14
abundance: NA
CDR3nt: TGTGCCAGCAGCCGCTACAGGGGGCAAAGGACTGAAGCTTTCTTT
CDR3aa: CASSRYRGQRTEAFF

j_gene: TRBJ1-1
d_gene: TRBD1
v_gene: TRBV3-1/TRBV3-2
abundance: NA
CDR3nt: TGTGCCAGCAGCCAACACAAGGGACAGGACACTGAAGCTTTCTTT
CDR3aa: CASSQHKGQDTEAFF

j_gene: TRBJ1-1
d_gene: NA
v_gene: TRBV21-1
abundance: few
CDR3nt: TGTGCCAGCAGCAAAGGCCGGCGACAGGGGGAAGCGAACACTGAAGCTTTCTTT
CDR3aa: CASSKGRRQGEANTEAFF

j_gene: TRBJ2-7
d_gene: NA
v_gene: TRBV28
abundance: once
CDR3nt: TGTGCCAGCAGTTCCCCGGGGGGCGGGAGATCCTACGAGCAGTACTTC
CDR3aa: CASSSPGGGRSYEQYF

j_gene: TRBJ2-1
d_gene: TRBD2
v_gene: TRBV28
abundance: NA
CDR3nt: TGTGCCAGCAGGCCCGGACTAGCGGGAAATGAGCAGTTCTTC
CDR3aa: CASRPGLAGNEQFF

j_gene: TRBJ1-3
d_gene: NA
v_gene: TRBV29-1
abundance: NA
CDR3nt: TGCAGCGCTATGCGACTCGACGGAAACACCATATATTTT
CDR3aa: CSAMRLDGNTIYF

j_gene: TRBJ2-1
d_gene: NA
v_gene: TRBV16
abundance: NA
CDR3nt: TGTGCCAGCAGCCAACGTCAGGGGTCCTACAATGAGCAGTTCTTC
CDR3aa: CASSQRQGSYNEQFF

j_gene: TRBJ1-2
d_gene: NA
v_gene: TRBV30
abundance: once
CDR3nt: TGTGCCTGGAGAGAGGGGGTAGGGCACTATGGCTACACCTTC
CDR3aa: CAWREGVGHYGYTF

j_gene: TRBJ1-2
d_gene: NA
v_gene: TRBV5-5
abundance: NA
CDR3nt: TGTGCCAGCAGCAAGAGCCGTACCCCCTGGGGCTACACCTTC
CDR3aa: CASSKSRTPWGYTF

j_gene: TRBJ1-1
d_gene: NA
v_gene: TRBV2
abundance: NA
CDR3nt: TGTGCCAGCAGGTACTACGGGGGGCCCCCTCAAGAAGCTTTCTTT
CDR3aa: CASRYYGGPPQEAFF

j_gene: TRBJ1-2
d_gene: NA
v_gene: TRBV28
abundance: few
CDR3nt: TGTGCCAGCAGCTCGGGTTCTAACTATGGCTACACCTTC
CDR3aa: CASSSGSNYGYTF

j_gene: TRBJ1-1
d_gene: NA
v_gene: TRBV7-9
abundance: NA
CDR3nt: TGTGCCAGCAGCTCCCGAAAGGACAGACTCAACACTGAAGCTTTCTTT
CDR3aa: CASSSRKDRLNTEAFF

j_gene: TRBJ1-4
d_gene: NA
v_gene: TRBV7-6
abundance: NA
CDR3nt: TGTGCCAGCAGCCCCGCCTACAGAGCCTCAACTAATGAAAAACTGTTTTTT
CDR3aa: CASSPAYRASTNEKLFF

j_gene: TRBJ1-1
d_gene: NA
v_gene: TRBV5-1
abundance: few
CDR3nt: TGCGCCAGCAGCTCCGGACACGACGTGTCGAACACTGAAGCTTTCTTT
CDR3aa: CASSSGHDVSNTEAFF

j_gene: TRBJ1-4
d_gene: NA
v_gene: TRBV12-3/TRBV12-4
abundance: once
CDR3nt: TGTGCCAGCAGTTCCCGACAGTCTGAAAAACTGTTTTTT
CDR3aa: CASSSRQSEKLFF

j_gene: TRBJ2-5
d_gene: NA
v_gene: TRBV4-2
abundance: NA
CDR3nt: TGTGCCAGCAGCCAAGGACAATGGGAGACCCAGTACTTC
CDR3aa: CASSQGQWETQYF

j_gene: TRBJ2-5
d_gene: NA
v_gene: TRBV2
abundance: NA
CDR3nt: TGTGCCAGCAAGGGGACGGAGGGAGAGACCCAGTACTTC
CDR3aa: CASKGTEGETQYF